A selection of T cell receptor beta chains follows, all from one sample in a study of shared clonotypes between healthy human individuals. Libraries were prepared by immunoSEQ multiplex PCR; TCRdb keeps only in-frame clonotypes and omits some of them. The sample lists about 820,000 clones, more than 85% occurring once. Sequenced sample: naive CD8+ T cells sorted from blood. The source is a young man in good health. Both conserved end residues are part of each CDR3. The order of the fields is J gene, V gene, clone size, D gene, CDR3 DNA, CDR3 protein. D genes are given only for firm matches. The listing skips clone size in some rows; elsewhere it reads once, few, many or a size class.

J: TRBJ2-2; V: TRBV30; size: few; D: NA; DNA: TGTGCCTGGAGTGCGATCAACACCGGGGAGCTGTTTTTT; CDR3: CAWSAINTGELFF
J: TRBJ2-1; V: TRBV9; size: NA; D: NA; DNA: TGTGCCAGCAGCGTAGATCCCGGGAGCTCCTACAATGAGCAGTTCTTC; CDR3: CASSVDPGSSYNEQFF
J: TRBJ2-1; V: TRBV5-1; size: NA; D: NA; DNA: TGCGCCAGCAGCTTGGCCCTGGGGGCAGATTACAATGAGCAGTTCTTC; CDR3: CASSLALGADYNEQFF
J: TRBJ2-7; V: TRBV11-2; size: once; D: NA; DNA: TGTGCCAGCAGCGGGTGGGACGGCAGCTCCTACGAGCAGTACTTC; CDR3: CASSGWDGSSYEQYF
J: TRBJ2-5; V: TRBV7-9; size: few; D: NA; DNA: TGTGCCAGCAGCTTAGGGGGTTTCCTGCAAGAGACCCAGTACTTC; CDR3: CASSLGGFLQETQYF
J: TRBJ1-2; V: TRBV4-1; size: few; D: NA; DNA: TGCGCCAGCAGCCAACCCCAGCTTCACGTAAACTATGGCTACACCTTC; CDR3: CASSQPQLHVNYGYTF
J: TRBJ2-7; V: TRBV27; size: NA; D: NA; DNA: TGTGCCAGCAGTTTAATCCCATCTACAGATATCTACGAGCAGTACTTC; CDR3: CASSLIPSTDIYEQYF
J: TRBJ1-1; V: TRBV6-5; size: few; D: NA; DNA: TGTGCCAGCAGTTACACCTTGACGGGGTGGGATGCTTTCTTT; CDR3: CASSYTLTGWDAFF
J: TRBJ2-7; V: TRBV4-1; size: NA; D: TRBD1; DNA: TGCGCCAGCAGCCAAGGGTCCCCCGGGACAGGGGGAAGCGAGCAGTACTTC; CDR3: CASSQGSPGTGGSEQYF
J: TRBJ1-2; V: TRBV6-5; size: NA; D: NA; DNA: TGTGCCGCGCGGGCGACTAACTATGGCTACACCTTC; CDR3: CAARATNYGYTF
J: TRBJ2-1; V: TRBV21-1; size: NA; D: NA; DNA: TGTGCCAGCAGCCTTGGACCGAGCGACCAAACGTCGTACGATGAGCAGTTCTTC; CDR3: CASSLGPSDQTSYDEQFF
J: TRBJ2-1; V: TRBV27; size: once; D: NA; DNA: TGTGCCAGCAGTCTCGACAGTTACAATGAGCAGTTCTTC; CDR3: CASSLDSYNEQFF
J: TRBJ2-6; V: TRBV6-1; size: NA; D: TRBD1; DNA: TGTGCCAGCAGTGAATCGGCAGGGGGCTTATTTGCTGGGGCCAACGTCCTGACTTTC; CDR3: CASSESAGGLFAGANVLTF
J: TRBJ1-4; V: TRBV7-9; size: NA; D: NA; DNA: TGTGCCAGCAGCCCAATCAAGCCCGGGTTACGGGAAAAACTGTTTTTT; CDR3: CASSPIKPGLREKLFF
J: TRBJ2-7; V: TRBV29-1; size: NA; D: TRBD2; DNA: TGCAGCGTTGGCGGGGGCTCCTACGAGCAGTACTTC; CDR3: CSVGGGSYEQYF
J: TRBJ1-2; V: TRBV7-8; size: few; D: TRBD1; DNA: TGTGCCAGCAGCTCAGGATCGGACAGGCCCTATGGCTACACCTTC; CDR3: CASSSGSDRPYGYTF
J: TRBJ1-2; V: TRBV6-6; size: NA; D: NA; DNA: TGTGCCAGCAGAGGGTTAGACTATGGCTACACCTTC; CDR3: CASRGLDYGYTF
J: TRBJ2-5; V: TRBV10-3; size: NA; D: NA; DNA: TGTGCCATCAGTGACAGGCTCGAGTTCAAAGAGACCCAGTACTTC; CDR3: CAISDRLEFKETQYF
J: TRBJ1-2; V: TRBV4-1; size: NA; D: NA; DNA: TGCGCCAGCAGGCCCGAAAGGGCAGGGGTCTATGGCTACACCTTC; CDR3: CASRPERAGVYGYTF
J: TRBJ2-7; V: TRBV5-1; size: NA; D: NA; DNA: TGCGCCAGCAGCTTGAGGCCCGGGATGAGCTCCTACGAGCAGTACTTC; CDR3: CASSLRPGMSSYEQYF
J: TRBJ2-7; V: TRBV6-5; size: NA; D: NA; DNA: TGTGCCAGCAGTTACAGGGAGGTAGGTGGCGAGCAGTACTTC; CDR3: CASSYREVGGEQYF
J: TRBJ2-7; V: TRBV10-3; size: NA; D: NA; DNA: TGTGCCATCAGTGACATGGGCGGGCTCCAACTCTACGAGCAGTACTTC; CDR3: CAISDMGGLQLYEQYF
J: TRBJ2-1; V: TRBV29-1; size: NA; D: NA; DNA: TGCAGCGTTGGGGCTAGCGCGTACAATGAGCAGTTCTTC; CDR3: CSVGASAYNEQFF
J: TRBJ2-1; V: TRBV27; size: NA; D: NA; DNA: TGTGCCAGCAGTTTATTAGGACTTAGGGAGCAGTTCTTC; CDR3: CASSLLGLREQFF
J: TRBJ2-7; V: TRBV9; size: few; D: NA; DNA: TGTGCCAGCAGCCCCGAGAATCGGCCGACCTACGAGCAGTACTTC; CDR3: CASSPENRPTYEQYF
J: TRBJ1-2; V: TRBV5-1; size: NA; D: NA; DNA: TGCGCCAGCAGCGAACTGTGGGGCACCAACTATGGCTACACCTTC; CDR3: CASSELWGTNYGYTF
J: TRBJ1-5; V: TRBV27; size: NA; D: NA; DNA: TGTGCCAGCAGTTCTGGCAATCAGCCCCAGCATTTT; CDR3: CASSSGNQPQHF
J: TRBJ1-2; V: TRBV2; size: NA; D: NA; DNA: TGTGCCAGCAGTGGGGCCGACGGCTACGGGGGCTACACCTTC; CDR3: CASSGADGYGGYTF
J: TRBJ2-7; V: TRBV2; size: NA; D: TRBD2; DNA: TGTGCCAGCACCGGGGGGGACAAGCACTACGAGCAGTACTTC; CDR3: CASTGGDKHYEQYF
J: TRBJ2-1; V: TRBV11-2; size: NA; D: NA; DNA: TGTGCCAGCAGCTTCGGAGGGTACGAGCAGTTCTTC; CDR3: CASSFGGYEQFF
J: TRBJ1-5; V: TRBV6-6; size: once; D: TRBD1; DNA: TGTGCCAGCAATCAGGGGGCTGCTCAGCCCCAGCATTTT; CDR3: CASNQGAAQPQHF
J: TRBJ2-3; V: TRBV6-1; size: NA; D: NA; DNA: TGTGCCAGCAGTGAAGCCCCTACAGGGCTGCTGGCAGATACGCAGTATTTT; CDR3: CASSEAPTGLLADTQYF
J: TRBJ2-5; V: TRBV27; size: NA; D: TRBD1; DNA: TGTGCCAGCGCAAGGACAGGGGAAGAGACCCAGTACTTC; CDR3: CASARTGEETQYF
J: TRBJ2-2; V: TRBV30; size: NA; D: TRBD2; DNA: TGTGCCTGGAGTGTGGGAGCGGGATATACCGGGGAGCTGTTTTTT; CDR3: CAWSVGAGYTGELFF
J: TRBJ2-3; V: TRBV27; size: NA; D: NA; DNA: TGTGCCAGCAGTTTCTACAGCACAGATACGCAGTATTTT; CDR3: CASSFYSTDTQYF
J: TRBJ2-5; V: TRBV28; size: NA; D: TRBD1; DNA: TGTGCCAGCAGTTTCGCCGGGACAGGTGTTACCCAGTACTTC; CDR3: CASSFAGTGVTQYF
J: TRBJ1-5; V: TRBV5-5; size: NA; D: TRBD1; DNA: TGTGCCAGCAGCTTCGCACAGGGGCATCAGCCCCAGCATTTT; CDR3: CASSFAQGHQPQHF
J: TRBJ2-7; V: TRBV9; size: NA; D: TRBD1; DNA: TGTGCCAGCACCCCAGGGGGACAGGGGTATTACGAGCAGTACTTC; CDR3: CASTPGGQGYYEQYF
J: TRBJ1-1; V: TRBV4-1; size: NA; D: NA; DNA: TGCGCCAGCAGCCAAGGACGGACGGACGGTGGGGGCACTGAAGCTTTCTTT; CDR3: CASSQGRTDGGGTEAFF
J: TRBJ2-7; V: TRBV5-5; size: NA; D: NA; DNA: TGTGCCAGCAGCTTGGAAGGGTATAGCTCCTACGAGCAGTACTTC; CDR3: CASSLEGYSSYEQYF
J: TRBJ1-2; V: TRBV11-2; size: NA; D: NA; DNA: TGTGCCAGCAGCGGGGACGCCATCTATGGCTACACCTTC; CDR3: CASSGDAIYGYTF
J: TRBJ2-1; V: TRBV7-6; size: NA; D: NA; DNA: TGTGCCAGCAGCTCGACTGGGCCCTACAATGAGCAGTTCTTC; CDR3: CASSSTGPYNEQFF
J: TRBJ2-5; V: TRBV27; size: once; D: TRBD1; DNA: TGTGCCAGCAGTTTCCAGGGGGCGCCCCAAGAGACCCAGTACTTC; CDR3: CASSFQGAPQETQYF
J: TRBJ1-2; V: TRBV5-1; size: NA; D: TRBD1; DNA: TGCGCCAGCAGCGCCCCCGGGACAGATTATGGCTACACCTTC; CDR3: CASSAPGTDYGYTF
J: TRBJ2-1; V: TRBV7-9; size: NA; D: TRBD2; DNA: TGTGCCAGCAGGCTAGAGGGGCTTGCGGGAGGGCTCTACAATGAGCAGTTCTTC; CDR3: CASRLEGLAGGLYNEQFF
J: TRBJ2-3; V: TRBV28; size: NA; D: NA; DNA: TGTGCCAGCAGTTTATACCGGCAATCTAGCACAGATACGCAGTATTTT; CDR3: CASSLYRQSSTDTQYF
J: TRBJ2-1; V: TRBV29-1; size: NA; D: NA; DNA: TGCAGCGACCACCGGACTGGGGCCTACAATGAGCAGTTCTTC; CDR3: CSDHRTGAYNEQFF
J: TRBJ2-5; V: TRBV5-6; size: NA; D: TRBD2; DNA: TGTGCCAGCAGCTTAAATGGAGCGGGGATCCAAGAGACCCAGTACTTC; CDR3: CASSLNGAGIQETQYF
J: TRBJ1-1; V: TRBV5-6; size: NA; D: TRBD1; DNA: TGTGCCAGCAGCCCGGACAGGGCGGGAGGGTACACTGAAGCTTTCTTT; CDR3: CASSPDRAGGYTEAFF
J: TRBJ2-1; V: TRBV10-3; size: NA; D: NA; DNA: TGTGCCATCAGTGACTCAAGCGGCTCCTACAATGAGCAGTTCTTC; CDR3: CAISDSSGSYNEQFF
J: TRBJ2-7; V: TRBV4-1; size: NA; D: TRBD2; DNA: TGCGCCAGCAGCCCCCCCCAGCGGGAGGGCCTGAGCTCCTACGAGCAGTACTTC; CDR3: CASSPPQREGLSSYEQYF
J: TRBJ1-2; V: TRBV6-5; size: NA; D: NA; DNA: TGTGCCAGCAGTTACTCAGTGGGGTTGGATGGCTACACCTTC; CDR3: CASSYSVGLDGYTF
J: TRBJ1-4; V: TRBV2; size: NA; D: NA; DNA: TGTGCCAGCAGTGATAACCAATCCCTGTTTTTT; CDR3: CASSDNQSLFF
J: TRBJ2-7; V: TRBV28; size: few; D: NA; DNA: TGTGCCAGCAGCCCCCAGAGAGAATTCACAGGGTCGTACGAGCAGTACTTC; CDR3: CASSPQREFTGSYEQYF
J: TRBJ2-7; V: TRBV9; size: NA; D: TRBD2; DNA: TGTGCCAGCAGCGTATGCGGGCCGGGGGGACTCCTTAAAAACTACGAGCAGTACTTC; CDR3: CASSVCGPGGLLKNYEQYF